This record looks at one T cell receptor beta chain sequence and its context. These data originate in a study of blood T cell repertoires in COVID-19. Study at large: T cells, B-cell-depleted T cells, or PBMCs provided the cDNA or gDNA that served as material.

V was clipped by 2 bases and J by 0 bases, with 12 bases between them. The CDR3 spans 16 residues. Germline V CDR1 and CDR2: SGDLS, YYNGEE. Here immunoSEQ multiplex PCR was the method, and the copy in TCRdb shows in-frame clones only, minus some. The sample includes about 76,000 clones, roughly 81% of them seen just once. The sample comprised peripheral blood. The chain carries TRBV9 and TRBJ1-3; D unresolved. The TCR comes from a man in his 60s with COVID-19, enrolled during active disease. DNA of the CDR3: TGTGCCAGCAGCGTTGGAGGGAAGGGCTCTGGAAACACCATATATTTT. This gives the protein CASSVGGKGSGNTIYF.